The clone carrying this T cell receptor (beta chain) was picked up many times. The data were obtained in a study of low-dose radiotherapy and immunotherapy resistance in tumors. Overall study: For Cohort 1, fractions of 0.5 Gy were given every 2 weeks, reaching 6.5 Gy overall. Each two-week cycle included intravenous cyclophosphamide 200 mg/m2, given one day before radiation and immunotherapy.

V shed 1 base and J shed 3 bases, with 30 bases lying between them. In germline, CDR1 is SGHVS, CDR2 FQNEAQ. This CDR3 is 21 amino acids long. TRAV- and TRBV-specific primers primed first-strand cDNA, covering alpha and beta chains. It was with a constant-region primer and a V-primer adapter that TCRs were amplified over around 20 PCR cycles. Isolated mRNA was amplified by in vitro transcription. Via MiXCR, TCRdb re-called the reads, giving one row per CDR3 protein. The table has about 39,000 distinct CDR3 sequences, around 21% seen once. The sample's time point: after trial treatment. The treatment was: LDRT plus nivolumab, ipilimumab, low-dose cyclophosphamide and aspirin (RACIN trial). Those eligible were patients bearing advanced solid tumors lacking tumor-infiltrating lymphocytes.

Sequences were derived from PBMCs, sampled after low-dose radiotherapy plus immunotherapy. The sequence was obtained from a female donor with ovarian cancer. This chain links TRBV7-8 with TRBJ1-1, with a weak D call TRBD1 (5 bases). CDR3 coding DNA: TGTGCCAGCAGCTTAGGGACCGGCTGGGCCGCGGGGAGCGGGACGGACACTGAAGCTTTCTTT. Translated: CASSLGTGWAAGSGTDTEAFF. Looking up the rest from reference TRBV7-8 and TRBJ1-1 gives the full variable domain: GAGVSQSPRYKVAKRGQDVALRCDPISGHVSLFWYQQALGQGPEFLTYFQNEAQLDKSGLPSDRFFAERPEGSVSTLKIQRTQQEDSAVYLCASSLGTGWAAGSGTDTEAFFGQGTRLTVV.